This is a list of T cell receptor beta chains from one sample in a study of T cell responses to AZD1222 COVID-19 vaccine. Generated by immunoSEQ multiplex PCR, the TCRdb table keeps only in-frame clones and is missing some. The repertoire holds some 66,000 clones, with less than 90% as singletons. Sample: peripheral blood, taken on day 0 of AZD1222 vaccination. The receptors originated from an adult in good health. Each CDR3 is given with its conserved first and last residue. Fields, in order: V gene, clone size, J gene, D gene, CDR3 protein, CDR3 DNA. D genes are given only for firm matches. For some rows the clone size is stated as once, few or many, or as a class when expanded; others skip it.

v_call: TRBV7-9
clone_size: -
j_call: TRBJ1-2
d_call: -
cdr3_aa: CASTMSRTYGYTF
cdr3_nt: TGTGCCAGCACCATGTCCCGGACCTATGGCTACACCTTC

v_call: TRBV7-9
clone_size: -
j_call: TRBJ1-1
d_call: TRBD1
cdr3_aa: CASSYRGGENTEAFF
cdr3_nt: TGTGCCAGCAGCTACAGGGGTGGGGAGAACACTGAAGCTTTCTTT

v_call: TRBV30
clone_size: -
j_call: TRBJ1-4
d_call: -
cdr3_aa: CAWSVGGTTNEKLFF
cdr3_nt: TGTGCCTGGAGTGTTGGTGGGACAACTAATGAAAAACTGTTTTTT

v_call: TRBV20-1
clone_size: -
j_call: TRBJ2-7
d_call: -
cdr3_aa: CRGPPYYEQYF
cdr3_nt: TGCAGGGGACCCCCCTACTACGAGCAGTACTTC

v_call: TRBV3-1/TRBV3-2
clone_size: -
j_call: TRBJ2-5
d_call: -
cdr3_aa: CASSQGLDYLEETQYF
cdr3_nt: TGTGCCAGCAGCCAAGGCCTGGACTACTTAGAAGAGACCCAGTACTTC

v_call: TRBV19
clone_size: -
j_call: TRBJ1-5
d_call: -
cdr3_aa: CAIETDGNSNQPQHF
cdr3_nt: TGTGCCATCGAAACAGACGGGAATAGCAATCAGCCCCAGCATTTT

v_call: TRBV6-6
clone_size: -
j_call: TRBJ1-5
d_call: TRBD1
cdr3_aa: CASSNTGGSNQPQHF
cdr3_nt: TGTGCCAGCAGTAATACAGGGGGTAGCAATCAGCCCCAGCATTTT

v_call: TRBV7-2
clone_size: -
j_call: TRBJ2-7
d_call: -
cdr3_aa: CASSASYEQYF
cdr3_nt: TGTGCCAGCAGCGCCTCCTACGAGCAGTACTTC

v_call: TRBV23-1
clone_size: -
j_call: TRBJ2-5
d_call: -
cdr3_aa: CASSQERVGAETQYF
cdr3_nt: TGCGCCAGCAGTCAAGAAAGGGTCGGCGCGGAGACCCAGTACTTC

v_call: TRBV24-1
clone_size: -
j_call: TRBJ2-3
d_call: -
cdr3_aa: CATSDPGGVTGFSTDTQYF
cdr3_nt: TGTGCCACCAGTGATCCTGGGGGGGTTACAGGGTTTAGCACAGATACGCAGTATTTT

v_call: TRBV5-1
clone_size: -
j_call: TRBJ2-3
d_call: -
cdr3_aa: CASSPRAGTDTQYF
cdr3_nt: TGCGCCAGCAGCCCCCGAGCCGGCACAGATACGCAGTATTTT

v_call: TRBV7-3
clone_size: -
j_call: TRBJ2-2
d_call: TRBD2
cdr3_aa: CASSLRPSGGTNTGELFF
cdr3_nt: TGTGCCAGCAGCTTAAGGCCTAGCGGGGGGACCAACACCGGGGAGCTGTTTTTT

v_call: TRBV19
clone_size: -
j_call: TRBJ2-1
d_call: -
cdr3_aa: CASSIPNQGNEQFF
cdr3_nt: TGTGCCAGTAGTATCCCAAATCAGGGAAATGAGCAGTTCTTC

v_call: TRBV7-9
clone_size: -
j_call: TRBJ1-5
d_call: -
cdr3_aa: CASSLQEYQPQHF
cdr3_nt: TGTGCCAGCAGTTTACAGGAGTATCAGCCCCAGCATTTT

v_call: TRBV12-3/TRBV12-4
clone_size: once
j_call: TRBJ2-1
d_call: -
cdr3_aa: CASTGLAYNEQFF
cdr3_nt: TGTGCCAGCACGGGACTGGCGTACAATGAGCAGTTCTTC

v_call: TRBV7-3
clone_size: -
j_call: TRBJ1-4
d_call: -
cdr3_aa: CASSRTPTEKLFF
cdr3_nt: TGTGCCAGCAGCCGAACTCCGACAGAGAAACTGTTTTTT

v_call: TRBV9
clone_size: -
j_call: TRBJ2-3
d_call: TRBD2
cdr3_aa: CASSVPGGYAGDTQYF
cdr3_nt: TGTGCCAGCAGCGTCCCGGGGGGGTACGCGGGAGATACGCAGTATTTT

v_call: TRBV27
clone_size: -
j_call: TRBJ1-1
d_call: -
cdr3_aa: CASSLFGGTNTEAFF
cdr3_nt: TGTGCCAGCAGTTTATTCGGGGGAACGAACACTGAAGCTTTCTTT

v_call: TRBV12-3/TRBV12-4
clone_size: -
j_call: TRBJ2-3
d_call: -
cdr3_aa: CASTGTNTQYF
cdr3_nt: TGTGCCAGCACCGGAACCAATACGCAGTATTTT

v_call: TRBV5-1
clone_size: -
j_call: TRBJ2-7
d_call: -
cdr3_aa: CASSLAGHSYEQYF
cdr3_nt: TGCGCCAGCAGCTTGGCAGGGCACAGCTACGAGCAGTACTTC

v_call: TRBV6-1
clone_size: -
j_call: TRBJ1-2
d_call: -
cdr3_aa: CASSEYVNYGYTF
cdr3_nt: TGTGCCAGCAGTGAATACGTTAACTATGGCTACACCTTC

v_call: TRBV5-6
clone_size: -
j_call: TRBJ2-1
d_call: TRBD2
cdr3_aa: CASSTGLAGGSYNEQFF
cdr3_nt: TGTGCCAGCAGCACGGGACTAGCGGGAGGTTCCTACAATGAGCAGTTCTTC

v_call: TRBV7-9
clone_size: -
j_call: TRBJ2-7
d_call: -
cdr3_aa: CASSLGLSVSYEQYF
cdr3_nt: TGTGCCAGCAGCTTAGGTCTTAGCGTCTCCTACGAGCAGTACTTC

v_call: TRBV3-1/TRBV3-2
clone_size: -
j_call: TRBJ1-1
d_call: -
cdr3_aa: CASSQVPGIPSNTEAFF
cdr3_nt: TGTGCCAGCAGCCAAGTTCCAGGGATTCCCAGCAACACTGAAGCTTTCTTT

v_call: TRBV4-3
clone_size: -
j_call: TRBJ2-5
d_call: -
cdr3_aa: CASSRYEDPGTQYF
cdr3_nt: TGCGCCAGCAGCCGCTATGAGGACCCTGGGACCCAGTACTTC

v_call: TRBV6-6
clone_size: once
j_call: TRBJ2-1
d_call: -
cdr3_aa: CASSPGHTSSYNEQFF
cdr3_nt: TGTGCCAGCAGTCCAGGACACACCAGCTCCTACAATGAGCAGTTCTTC

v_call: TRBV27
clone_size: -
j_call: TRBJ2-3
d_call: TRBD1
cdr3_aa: CASSQPGTGSSVAQYF
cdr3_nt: TGTGCCAGCAGTCAGCCCGGGACAGGGTCGTCTGTGGCGCAGTATTTT

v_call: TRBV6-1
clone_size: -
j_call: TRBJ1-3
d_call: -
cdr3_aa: CASSEFGNTIYF
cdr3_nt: TGTGCCAGCAGTGAATTCGGAAACACCATATATTTT

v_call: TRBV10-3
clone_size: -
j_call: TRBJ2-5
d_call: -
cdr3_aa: CAISDRAQETQYF
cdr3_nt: TGTGCCATCAGTGACAGGGCCCAAGAGACCCAGTACTTC